Shown below are 31 T cell receptor beta chains from a single sample sequenced in a study of molecular identifiers for immune sequencing clone quantification. TCRdb processed the PCR reads anew with MiXCR; each CDR3 protein has one entry. The profile shows a few hundred thousand distinct CDR3 sequences, roughly 23% of them singletons. The specimen sequenced was naive CD8+ T cells from blood, with Jurkat cell RNA spiked in. Subset denoted: FACS-sorted CD8+CD4-CCR7+CD45RA+ naive T cells. These receptors were collected from a human donor in good health. Some libraries in this study had Jurkat cell RNA spiked in.

This clonotype was seen repeatedly, ten times or more. V usage is TRBV6-1 and J usage is TRBJ1-1, with D possibly TRBD1 on 5 matching bases. The CDR3 extends over 14 amino acids. Germline V gene sequence: CDR1 MNHNS, CDR2 SASEGT. Between the trimmed V and J ends, which lost 6 bases and 3 bases, there was a span of 14 bases. CDR3 sequence (DNA): TGTGCCAGCAGCGTGGCAGGGATAGACACTGAAGCTTTCTTT. It yields the protein CASSVAGIDTEAFF.

Concerning this clonotype itself: A much larger clone differs from this one at a single base, so this may be a read error. The V gene is TRBV28, the J gene TRBJ2-7; D gene unclear. The CDR3 is made up of 15 amino acids. The V gene's germline CDR1 is MDHEN and CDR2 SYDVKM. With 2 bases removed from V and 5 bases from J, the gap between germline ends came to 16 bases. CDR3 DNA: TGTGCCAGCAGTTTACGGAGTGACTCCCCCCACGAGCAGTACTTC. Translated, it gives CASSLRSDSPHEQYF.

The chain joins TRBV30 to TRBJ2-5; possible D gene TRBD1, 5 bases. V shed 0 bases and J shed 5 bases, with 19 bases lying between them. Germline loops: CDR1 GTSNPN, CDR2 SVGIG (reference sequence). CDR3 length: 16 residues. The CDR3 DNA is TGTGCCTGGAGTGTACCCGCTGGACAAATAGGGGAGACCCAGTACTTC. Protein sequence: CAWSVPAGQIGETQYF.

The chain recombines TRBV5-5 with TRBJ1-2; TRBD1 is a possible D gene (5 bases). Germline-derived CDR1 and CDR2 are SGHKS and YYEKEE (reference sequence). With 0 bases removed from V and 6 bases from J, the gap between germline ends came to 12 bases. This CDR3 spans 14 amino acids. CDR3 in amino acids: CASSLVGGFDGYTF. As DNA, the CDR3 is TGTGCCAGCAGCTTGGTTGGGGGTTTCGATGGCTACACCTTC.

This clonotype was observed at least ten times. This chain uses TRBV3-1 with TRBJ1-1; D may be TRBD1 (5 bases). This CDR3 has 15 residues. Trimming took 4 bases from V and 0 from J, leaving 12 bases between them. Germline lookup yields CDR1 LGHDT and CDR2 YNNKEL (reference sequence). The CDR3 nucleotides read TGTGCCAGCAGCCCAGGGTTCGGGTTGAACACTGAAGCTTTCTTT. It is translated as CASSPGFGLNTEAFF.

This clonotype has only a few counts. The junction shows a germline mismatch at one end, possibly a read error. The rearrangement links TRBV14 to TRBJ1-1, with 12 bases fitting TRBD1. From germline, CDR1 is SGHDN and CDR2 FVKESK. CDR3 length equals 16 residues. The chain's CDR3 is CASSPGTGGMNSEAFF. Here the CDR3 DNA reads TGTGCCAGCAGCCCCGGGACAGGGGGCATGAACTCTGAAGCTTTCTTT.

This clonotype occurred many times. This chain joins TRBV27 and TRBJ2-1; either TRBD1 or TRBD2 may fit D (6 bases each). This CDR3 has 14 amino acids. Trimming removed 2 bases from V and 8 bases from J, with 13 bases in between. Per the germline V gene, CDR1 is MNHEY and CDR2 is SMNVEV (reference sequence). The CDR3 reads CASSLVEGGHEQFF. The CDR3 DNA reads TGTGCCAGCAGTTTAGTGGAGGGGGGCCATGAGCAGTTCTTC.

Remarks on this clonotype: This may stem from a read error, because a much larger clone lies one nucleotide away. This rearrangement joins TRBV29-1 to TRBJ2-5; D is perhaps TRBD2 (6 bases). Germline CDR1 reads SQVTM; CDR2 reads ANQGSEA. The CDR3 sequence is 14 residues long. Trimming left V 3 bases short and J 7 bases short, with 18 bases between. The CDR3 sequence: CSVEGPAGHRTQYF. The CDR3 nucleotides are TGCAGCGTTGAGGGACCAGCGGGCCACCGGACCCAGTACTTC.

The J gene is TRBJ2-7, the V gene TRBV7-9; TRBD1 aligns across 7 bases. This CDR3 is 13 amino acids long. The junction had 6 bases not matched to a gene; V was cut back by 4 bases and J by 6 bases. Looked up from germline, CDR1 is SEHNR and CDR2 is FQNEAQ (reference sequence). The CDR3 loop is CASSSQTGREQYF. The CDR3 region has the DNA TGTGCCAGCAGCTCGCAGACAGGGCGCGAGCAGTACTTC.

This clonotype has a handful of counts. V and J are TRBV7-6 and TRBJ2-7; tentatively, D is TRBD2 (5 bases). Germline V gene data show CDR1 as SGHVS and CDR2 as FNYEAQ. The CDR3 totals 14 residues. The germline V and J ends were trimmed by 8 bases and 7 bases, with 21 bases remaining between them. The CDR3 nucleotides read TGTGCCAGCGCGGCAGGAACCTCCCCGGGGGAGCAGTACTTC. It translates to CASAAGTSPGEQYF.

This chain links TRBV7-9 with TRBJ1-1, with D uncertain. The CDR3 is 14 residues long. Germline V gene sequence: CDR1 SEHNR, CDR2 FQNEAQ (reference sequence). Trimming removed 1 base at V and 2 bases at J, with 8 bases between. The CDR3 loop reads CASSLVMDNTEAFF. The CDR3 DNA is TGTGCCAGCAGCTTAGTAATGGATAACACTGAAGCTTTCTTT.

About this clonotype: Its ends do not fully match the called genes, so a read error is possible. The chain has TRBV19 and TRBJ1-5; 8 bases align to TRBD1. This CDR3 region has 15 residues. Germline CDR1 is LNHDA and CDR2 is SQIVND (reference sequence). The CDR3 region is CAGSISQGANQPQHF. CDR3 bases: TGTGCCGGTAGTATCAGTCAGGGGGCAAATCAGCCCCAGCATTTT.

At least ten counts were recorded for this clonotype. The chain is built from TRBV6-5 and TRBJ1-4; the D is unclear. The CDR3 is 15 residues long. V was shortened by 3 bases and J by 0 bases, with 8 bases between the two germline ends. Germline lookup yields CDR1 MNHEY and CDR2 SVGAGI. CDR3 sequence: CASSYGAATNEKLFF. The CDR3 nucleotides read TGTGCCAGCAGTTATGGAGCAGCAACTAATGAAAAACTGTTTTTT.

Comment on this clonotype: A single base separates this from a much larger clone, so it may be a read error. V and J are TRBV10-3 and TRBJ2-5, with D uncertain. The CDR3 contains 16 residues. CDR1 and CDR2 from the germline V gene are ENHRY and SYGVKD. The CDR3 sequence: CVISEGWSLYQETQYF. Here the CDR3 DNA reads TGTGTCATCAGTGAAGGATGGAGCCTGTACCAAGAGACCCAGTACTTC.

This clonotype was seen many times. An end of the junction does not agree with germline; a read error may underlie this. The rearrangement joins TRBV27 to TRBJ1-1; D uncertain. This CDR3 comprises 13 residues. CDR1 and CDR2 from the germline V gene are MNHEY and SMNVEV (reference sequence). The chain's CDR3 is CASSRTENTEAFF. For the CDR3, the DNA is TGCGCCAGCAGCCGGACGGAGAACACTGAAGCTTTCTTT.

Concerning this clonotype: A much larger clone is a single base away; this may be a read error. The chain recombines TRBV7-6 with TRBJ2-7, with 8 positions matching TRBD2. Germline V lookup: CDR1 SGHVS, CDR2 FNYEAQ. Trimming took 5 bases from V and 2 from J; bases not matched to a gene: 11. CDR3 length equals 16 residues. CDR3 sequence reads: CASSPGSGISTYEQYF. The CDR3 nucleotides read TGTGCCAGCAGCCCTGGTAGCGGGATCAGCACCTACGAGCAGTACTTC.

Only one count was recorded for this clonotype. The J gene is TRBJ2-7, the V gene TRBV4-1; D tentatively reads TRBD1 or TRBD2 (5 bases each). The CDR3 covers 16 residues. The ends were cut back, 1 base at V and 0 bases at J, with 13 bases in the middle. Germline V gene sequence: CDR1 MGHRA, CDR2 YSYEKL. CDR3 amino acids: CASSQVLGAGSYEQYF. CDR3 bases: TGCGCCAGCAGCCAAGTGCTCGGGGCAGGCTCCTACGAGCAGTACTTC.

Note on this clonotype: This sequence may be a read error, since a much larger clone differs from it by one base. The chain carries TRBV6-5 and TRBJ2-7; D is ambiguous. The germline V gene has CDR1 MNHEY and CDR2 SVGAGI. This CDR3 region has 16 residues. CDR3 loop: CAGSYTQGWSSYEQYF. CDR3 sequence (DNA): TGTGCCGGCAGTTACACCCAAGGTTGGAGCTCCTACGAGCAGTACTTC.

Concerning this clonotype: One junction end disagrees with the germline gene, perhaps due to a read error. The rearrangement uses TRBV5-1 and TRBJ1-1; 7 nucleotides match TRBD1. The CDR3 is made up of 15 amino acids. Germline CDR1 SGHRS, CDR2 YFSETQ. The CDR3 loop reads CASGLGNRGFTEAFF. The CDR3 coding sequence is TGCGCCAGCGGCTTGGGCAACAGGGGATTTACTGAAGCTTTCTTT.

In this sample, this clonotype turned up a few times. The rearrangement joins TRBV4-1 to TRBJ2-3; TRBD2 is a possible D gene (5 bases). This CDR3 comprises 16 residues. Germline lookup yields CDR1 MGHRA and CDR2 YSYEKL. Trimming pared 1 base from V and 6 bases from J, leaving 17 bases between. CDR3 amino acids: CASSQALTVIADTQYF. The DNA of the CDR3 is TGCGCCAGCAGCCAAGCCCTGACGGTGATAGCGGATACGCAGTATTTT.

Regarding this clonotype: One end of the junction fails to match germline, which may point to a read error. The CDR3 loop is CTSRGGGEYQPQHF. Written as DNA, the CDR3 is TGTACCAGCAGAGGAGGGGGCGAATATCAGCCCCAGCATTTT. This chain uses TRBV28 with TRBJ1-5; 7 nucleotides line up with TRBD1. Germline CDR1 MDHEN, CDR2 SYDVKM. This CDR3 has 14 residues.

In its sample, this clonotype was seen a few times. The chain couples TRBV14 to TRBJ1-2; no reliable D call. The length of the CDR3 is 11 residues. Trimming took 1 base from V and 8 from J, leaving 5 bases between them. Germline V gene data show CDR1 as SGHDN and CDR2 as FVKESK. The CDR3 protein is CASSQGFGYTF. The CDR3 bases are TGTGCCAGCAGCCAAGGTTTCGGCTACACCTTC.

This clonotype has just a few counts. The genes are TRBV19 and TRBJ2-5; D is possibly TRBD2 (6 bases). Germline CDR1 is LNHDA and CDR2 is SQIVND (reference sequence). The CDR3 is made up of 13 amino acids. The ends were cut back, 6 bases at V and 4 bases at J, with 12 bases in the middle. CDR3 loop: CASRRRGGETQYF. CDR3 in DNA: TGTGCCAGTAGGAGGAGGGGAGGAGAGACCCAGTACTTC.

In its sample, this clonotype was seen a few times. J is TRBJ2-2 and V is TRBV12-3 or TRBV12-4; 8 bases line up with TRBD2. This CDR3 region has 13 residues. With 8 bases clipped from V and 5 bases from J, the junction kept 4 bases outside the gene matches. The CDR3 region has the DNA TGTGCCAGCCGAGCGGGAGCAACCGGGGAGCTGTTTTTT. Protein: CASRAGATGELFF.

This chain connects TRBV9 to TRBJ2-1; the D is unclear. Germline lookup yields CDR1 SGDLS and CDR2 YYNGEE. V lost 4 bases and J lost 2, with 13 bases in between. The CDR3 consists of 15 residues. CDR3 sequence reads: CASSSLSDTYNEQFF. For the CDR3, the DNA is TGTGCCAGCAGCTCCCTTAGTGATACCTACAATGAGCAGTTCTTC. The complete variable domain, with remaining parts taken from reference TRBV9 and TRBJ2-1, reads DSGVTQTPKHLITATGQRVTLRCSPRSGDLSVYWYQQSLDQGLQFLIQYYNGEERAKGNILERFSAQQFPDLHSELNLSSLELGDSALYFCASSSLSDTYNEQFFGPGTRLTVL.

On this clonotype: The junction departs from the called germline gene at one end, perhaps through a read error. The chain links TRBV7-9 to TRBJ2-7; maybe TRBD2 (5 bases). Germline values: CDR1 SEHNR, CDR2 FQNEAQ (reference sequence). This CDR3 is 13 amino acids long. The CDR3 spells CASSPPGNYGQYF. CDR3 nucleotide sequence: TGTGCCAGCAGCCCACCGGGAAACTACGGGCAGTACTTC.

V and J are TRBV25-1 and TRBJ2-1; 8 bases are shared with TRBD2. Looked up from germline, CDR1 is MGHDK and CDR2 is SYGVNS. V trimming: 2 bases; J trimming: 8 bases; junction bases outside the gene matches: 11. The CDR3 extends over 16 amino acids. The CDR3 DNA follows: TGTGCCAGCAGTGAAAACGTGCGGGGGGCCGGGGATGAGCAGTTCTTC. Translation: CASSENVRGAGDEQFF.

This clonotype was observed many times. The chain recombines TRBV4-1 with TRBJ2-3, with 10 bases that match TRBD2. The CDR3 loop spans 16 amino acids. Germline-derived CDR1 and CDR2 are MGHRA and YSYEKL. Losses at the gene ends were 4 bases for V and 3 bases for J; bases not matched to a gene: 7. This chain's CDR3 is CASSRLLAGETDTQYF. CDR3 DNA sequence: TGCGCCAGCAGCCGCCTTCTAGCGGGAGAAACAGATACGCAGTATTTT.

This clonotype was picked up many times. The DNA of the CDR3 is TGCGCCAGCAGCCCTACTAGCGGGGGGCAAGAGACCCAGTACTTC. The encoded protein is CASSPTSGGQETQYF. The chain uses TRBV4-1 and TRBJ2-5; TRBD2 aligns across 12 bases. Per germline, CDR1 MGHRA and CDR2 YSYEKL. V shed 4 bases, J shed 2 bases, and the junction held 2 bases outside the gene matches. The CDR3 has 15 amino acids.

This clonotype was recorded at least ten times. The gene calls are TRBV29-1 and TRBJ2-2; the D is unclear. The germline gives CDR1 SQVTM, CDR2 ANQGSEA. CDR3 size: 13 residues. V shed 3 bases and J shed 2 bases, with 7 bases lying between them. CDR3 sequence reads: CSVDWANTGELFF. The CDR3 DNA follows: TGCAGCGTTGATTGGGCCAACACCGGGGAGCTGTTTTTT.

Remarks on this clonotype: A much larger clone differs from this one at a single base, so this may be a read error. The J gene is TRBJ2-3, the V gene TRBV12-3 or TRBV12-4, with 8 bases lining up with TRBD1. The CDR3 has 15 residues. V lost 7 bases, J lost 6 bases, and 12 bases stayed unmatched. The CDR3 DNA reads as TGTGCCAGCACCCACGGCAGGGGGCCGGGGGATACGCAGTATTTT. Residues: CASTHGRGPGDTQYF.